This T cell receptor beta chain was observed in a study of cytomegalovirus exposure and HLA in healthy donors. About this clone itself: The junction departs from the called germline gene at one end, perhaps through a read error.

Donors came from a validation cohort of fewer than 150 subjects, distinct from the first 666-subject cohort. Clones were read by immunoSEQ multiplex PCR, and TCRdb kept only the in-frame ones, dropping some. The sample has fewer than 150,000 clones; about 91% are singletons. This CDR3 is 17 amino acids long. Germline V gene sequence: CDR1 SEHNR, CDR2 FQNEAQ (reference sequence). Material: PBMCs. This clonotype originated in a woman younger than 30 in good health and CMV-seropositive. V usage is TRBV7-9 and J usage is TRBJ2-3, with a weak D call TRBD2 (7 bases). The DNA for the CDR3 is TGTGCCAGCAGCCCCTTGGGGGCTGGCGGGAGCAGAGATACGCAGTATTTT. Its protein product is CASSPLGAGGSRDTQYF.